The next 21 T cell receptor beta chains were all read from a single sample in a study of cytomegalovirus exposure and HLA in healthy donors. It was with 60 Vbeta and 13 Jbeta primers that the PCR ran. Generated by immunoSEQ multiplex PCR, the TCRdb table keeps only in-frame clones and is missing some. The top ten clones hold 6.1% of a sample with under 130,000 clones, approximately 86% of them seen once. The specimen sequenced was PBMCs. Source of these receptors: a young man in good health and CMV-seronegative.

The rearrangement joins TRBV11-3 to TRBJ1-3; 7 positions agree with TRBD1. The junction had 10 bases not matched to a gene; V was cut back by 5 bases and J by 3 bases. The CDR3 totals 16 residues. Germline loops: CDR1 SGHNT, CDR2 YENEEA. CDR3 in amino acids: CASSPYSGGYGNTIYF. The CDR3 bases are TGTGCCAGCAGCCCTTACTCAGGGGGATATGGAAACACCATATATTTT.

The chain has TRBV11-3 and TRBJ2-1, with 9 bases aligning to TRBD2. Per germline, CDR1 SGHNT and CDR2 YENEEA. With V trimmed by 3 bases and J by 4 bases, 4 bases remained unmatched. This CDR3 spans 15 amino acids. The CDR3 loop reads CASSFLAGRYNEQFF. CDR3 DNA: TGTGCCAGCAGCTTCCTAGCGGGAAGATACAATGAGCAGTTCTTC.

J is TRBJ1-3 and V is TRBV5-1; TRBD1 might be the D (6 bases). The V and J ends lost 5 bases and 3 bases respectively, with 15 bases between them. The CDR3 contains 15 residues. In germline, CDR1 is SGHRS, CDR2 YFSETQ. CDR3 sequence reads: CASRPGAPNGNTIYF. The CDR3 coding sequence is TGCGCCAGCAGACCAGGGGCCCCCAATGGAAACACCATATATTTT.

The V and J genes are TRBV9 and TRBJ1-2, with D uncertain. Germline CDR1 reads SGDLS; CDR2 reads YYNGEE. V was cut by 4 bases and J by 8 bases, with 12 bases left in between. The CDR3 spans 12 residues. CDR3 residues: CASSPASGGYTF. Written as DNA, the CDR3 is TGTGCCAGCAGCCCTGCTTCCGGGGGCTACACCTTC.

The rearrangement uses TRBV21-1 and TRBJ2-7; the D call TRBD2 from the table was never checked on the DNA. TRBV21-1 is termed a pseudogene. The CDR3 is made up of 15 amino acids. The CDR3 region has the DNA TGTGCCAGCAGCAAAGCCCAGCGGGAGTTTTACGAGCAGTACTTC. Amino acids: CASSKAQREFYEQYF.

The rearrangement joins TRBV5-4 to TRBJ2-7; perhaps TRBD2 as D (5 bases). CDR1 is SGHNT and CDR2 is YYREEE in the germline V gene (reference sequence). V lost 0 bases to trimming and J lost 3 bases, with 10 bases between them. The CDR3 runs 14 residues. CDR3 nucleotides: TGTGCCAGCAGCTTGGGACTCGGGAACTACGAGCAGTACTTC. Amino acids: CASSLGLGNYEQYF.

In DNA, the CDR3 is TGCGCCAGCAGTACCGGGACATTGAATGAAAAACTGTTTTTT. Translated, it gives CASSTGTLNEKLFF. The chain has TRBV5-1 and TRBJ1-4; perhaps TRBD1 as D (6 bases). Germline loops: CDR1 SGHRS, CDR2 YFSETQ. The CDR3 covers 14 residues. Deletions cut 5 bases from V and 5 bases from J, with 13 bases between.

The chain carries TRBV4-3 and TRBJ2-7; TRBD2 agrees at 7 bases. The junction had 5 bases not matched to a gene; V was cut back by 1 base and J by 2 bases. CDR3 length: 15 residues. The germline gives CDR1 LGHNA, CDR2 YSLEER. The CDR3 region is CASSQGRGSTYEQYF. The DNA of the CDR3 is TGCGCCAGCAGCCAAGGGCGCGGGAGTACCTACGAGCAGTACTTC.

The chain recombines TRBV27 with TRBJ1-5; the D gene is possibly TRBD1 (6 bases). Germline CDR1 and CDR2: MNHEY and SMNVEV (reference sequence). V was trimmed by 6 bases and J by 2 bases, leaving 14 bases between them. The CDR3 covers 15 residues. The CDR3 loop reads CASRQGGGRNQPQHF. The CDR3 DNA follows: TGTGCCAGCAGGCAGGGTGGGGGCCGCAATCAGCCCCAGCATTTT.

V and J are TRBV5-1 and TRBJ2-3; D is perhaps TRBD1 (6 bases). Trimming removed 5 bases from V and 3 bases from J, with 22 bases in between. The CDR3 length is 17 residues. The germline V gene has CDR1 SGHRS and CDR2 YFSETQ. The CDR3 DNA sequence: TGCGCCAGCAGTCAATCTAGACATAACAGGGAGACAGATACGCAGTATTTT. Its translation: CASSQSRHNRETDTQYF.

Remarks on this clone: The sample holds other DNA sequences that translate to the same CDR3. The CDR3: CASSQTGGNQPQHF. Written as DNA, the CDR3 is TGTGCCAGCAGTCAGACGGGAGGAAATCAGCCCCAGCATTTT. The V call is TRBV6-5, the J call TRBJ1-5; D uncertain. Per the germline V gene, CDR1 is MNHEY and CDR2 is SVGAGI. This CDR3 region has 14 residues. V was shortened by 5 bases and J by 4 bases, with 12 bases between the two germline ends.

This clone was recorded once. The DNA of the CDR3 is TGTGCCAGCAGCGTAGGACTAGCGGATTCCTACGAGCAGTACTTC. Its translation is CASSVGLADSYEQYF. V is TRBV9 and J is TRBJ2-7, with 9 bases identical to TRBD2. CDR3 length: 15 residues. The V segment lost 0 bases and the J segment 1 base; nucleotides outside the gene matches: 2. From germline, CDR1 is SGDLS and CDR2 YYNGEE.

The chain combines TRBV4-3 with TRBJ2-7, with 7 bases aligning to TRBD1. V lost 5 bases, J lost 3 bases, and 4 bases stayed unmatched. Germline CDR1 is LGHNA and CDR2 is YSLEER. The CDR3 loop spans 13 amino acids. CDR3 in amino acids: CASSYGQVYEQYF. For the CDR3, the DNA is TGCGCCAGCAGCTACGGACAGGTCTACGAGCAGTACTTC.

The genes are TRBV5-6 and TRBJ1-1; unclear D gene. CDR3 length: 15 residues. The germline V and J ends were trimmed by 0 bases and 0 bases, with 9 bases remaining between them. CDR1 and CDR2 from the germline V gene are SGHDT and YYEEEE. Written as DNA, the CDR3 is TGTGCCAGCAGCTTGGTATGGTCAGTGAACACTGAAGCTTTCTTT. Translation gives CASSLVWSVNTEAFF.

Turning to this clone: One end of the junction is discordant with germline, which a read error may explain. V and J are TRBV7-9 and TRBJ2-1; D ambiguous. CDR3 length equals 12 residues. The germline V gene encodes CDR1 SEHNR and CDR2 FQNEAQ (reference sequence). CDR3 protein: CSSSSQYNEQFF. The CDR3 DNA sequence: TGTTCCAGCAGCTCGCAGTACAATGAGCAGTTCTTC.

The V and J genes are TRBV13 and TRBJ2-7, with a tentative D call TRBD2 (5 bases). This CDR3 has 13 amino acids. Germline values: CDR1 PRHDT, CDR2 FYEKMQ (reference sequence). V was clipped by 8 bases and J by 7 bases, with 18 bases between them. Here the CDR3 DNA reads TGTGCCAGCGGGCCCGAGCTGGGCGGGGAGCAGTACTTC. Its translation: CASGPELGGEQYF. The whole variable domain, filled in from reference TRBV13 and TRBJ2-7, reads AAGVIQSPRHLIKEKRETATLKCYPIPRHDTVYWYQQGPGQDPQFLISFYEKMQSDKGSIPDRFSAQQFSDYHSELNMSSLELGDSALYFCASGPELGGEQYFGPGTRLTVT.

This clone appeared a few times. CDR3 sequence reads: CASSRQSNQPQHF. The CDR3 nucleotides are TGTGCCAGCAGTCGACAGAGCAATCAGCCCCAGCATTTT. V is TRBV6-1 and J is TRBJ1-5, with D possibly matching TRBD1 (5 bases). The CDR3 length is 13 residues. In germline, CDR1 is MNHNS, CDR2 SASEGT. Trimming stripped 5 bases from V and 1 base from J, with 6 bases between.

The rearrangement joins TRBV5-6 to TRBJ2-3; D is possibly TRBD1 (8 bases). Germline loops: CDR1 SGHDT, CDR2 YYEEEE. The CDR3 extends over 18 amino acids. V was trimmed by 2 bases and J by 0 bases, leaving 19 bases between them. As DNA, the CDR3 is TGTGCCAGCAGCTTTCAGGGGGCGGGAGTAGTGAGCACAGATACGCAGTATTTT. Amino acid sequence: CASSFQGAGVVSTDTQYF.

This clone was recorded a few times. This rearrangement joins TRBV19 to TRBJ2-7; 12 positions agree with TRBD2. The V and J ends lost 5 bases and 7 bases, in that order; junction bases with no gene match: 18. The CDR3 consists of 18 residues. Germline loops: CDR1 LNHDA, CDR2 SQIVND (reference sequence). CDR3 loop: CASSRTRPWTSGTLEQYF. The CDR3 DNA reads TGTGCCAGTAGTCGGACTCGTCCCTGGACTAGCGGGACCCTGGAGCAGTACTTC.

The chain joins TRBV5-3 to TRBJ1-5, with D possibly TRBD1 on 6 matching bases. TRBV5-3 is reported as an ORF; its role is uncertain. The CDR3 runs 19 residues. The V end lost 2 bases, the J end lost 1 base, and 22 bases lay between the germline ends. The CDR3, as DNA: TGTGCCAGAAGCTTCTCCTCCAGCCTAATAAGGGGGAGCAATCAGCCCCAGCATTTT. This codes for CARSFSSSLIRGSNQPQHF.

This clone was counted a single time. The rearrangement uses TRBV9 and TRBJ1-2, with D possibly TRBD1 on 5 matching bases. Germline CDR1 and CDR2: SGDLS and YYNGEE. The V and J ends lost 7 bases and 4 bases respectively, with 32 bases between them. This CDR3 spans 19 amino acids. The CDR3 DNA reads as TGTGCCAGCGGCGCAGGGCTAGGGATTATTCTCGAGGGACTCTATGGCTACACCTTC. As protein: CASGAGLGIILEGLYGYTF.